The 26 T cell receptor beta chains below come from one sample, sequenced in a study of shared clonotypes between healthy human individuals. TCRdb's copy holds only in-frame clones and misses some; the assay was immunoSEQ multiplex PCR. The sample lists 330,000 or so clones; less than 75% were seen once. The sequenced sample was memory CD4+ T cells sorted from blood. The subset here: CD45RA-negative fraction. These receptors all come from a man under 40 in good health.

The chain couples TRBV6-1 to TRBJ1-4, with TRBD1 matching over 7 bases. The CDR3 extends over 14 amino acids. With 4 bases clipped from V and 7 bases from J, the junction kept 6 bases outside the gene matches. Germline V gene lookup returns CDR1 MNHNS and CDR2 SASEGT. CDR3 protein: CASSANRGSEKLFF. CDR3 coding DNA: TGTGCCAGCAGTGCCAACAGGGGTAGTGAAAAACTGTTTTTT.

The rearrangement links TRBV7-8 to TRBJ2-5, with 7 positions matching TRBD1. The CDR3 has 15 amino acids. Germline-derived CDR1 and CDR2 are SGHVS and FQNEAQ. V shed 3 bases, J shed 1 base, and the junction held 5 bases outside the gene matches. The DNA for the CDR3 is TGTGCCAGCAGCTTCCGATGGGACAGCCAAGAGACCCAGTACTTC. Amino acid sequence: CASSFRWDSQETQYF.

The chain carries TRBV5-1 and TRBJ2-3; 10 bases are shared with TRBD1. The CDR3 covers 19 residues. J lost 2 bases, V lost 1 base, and 13 bases had no gene match. CDR1 and CDR2 from the germline V gene are SGHRS and YFSETQ. The DNA for the CDR3 is TGCGCCAGCAGCTTGCTACCCATCACGACAGGGGGCGTCACAGATACGCAGTATTTT. Protein: CASSLLPITTGGVTDTQYF.

The rearrangement uses TRBV7-6 and TRBJ2-1; D is ambiguous. Germline assignment: CDR1 SGHVS and CDR2 FNYEAQ. The CDR3 consists of 13 residues. The V end was cut by 1 base, the J end by 6 bases, with 7 bases between. DNA of the CDR3: TGTGCCAGCAGCTTAGGGAGTACCAATGAGCAGTTCTTC. Translating gives CASSLGSTNEQFF.

The chain combines TRBV29-1 with TRBJ2-1; 8 positions agree with TRBD2. Trimming took 8 bases from V and 3 from J; bases not matched to a gene: 18. Germline CDR1 is SQVTM and CDR2 is ANQGSEA. This CDR3 contains 17 residues. CDR3 loop: CSTAGLAGVKYYNEQFF. The CDR3 DNA reads as TGCAGCACGGCGGGGCTAGCGGGCGTTAAATACTACAATGAGCAGTTCTTC.

CDR3 region: CASAGWGSTDTQYF. The DNA for the CDR3 is TGTGCTAGTGCTGGATGGGGGAGTACAGATACGCAGTATTTT. The chain carries TRBV12-5 and TRBJ2-3; either TRBD1 or TRBD2 may supply D (5 bases each). Germline V gives CDR1 LGHNT, CDR2 FRNRAP. CDR3 length: 14 residues. Trimming took 7 bases from V and 3 from J, leaving 14 bases between them.

The chain has TRBV12-5 and TRBJ1-1, with D maybe TRBD1 (5 bases). This CDR3 contains 15 residues. V was trimmed by 0 bases and J by 3 bases, leaving 11 bases between them. Germline V gene lookup returns CDR1 LGHNT and CDR2 FRNRAP. The CDR3 DNA is TGTGCTAGTGGTTTGGTACTGGGGCAGGACACTGAAGCTTTCTTT. Translation gives CASGLVLGQDTEAFF.

This clone was observed at least ten times. This specimen includes other DNA sequences encoding the same CDR3. V usage is TRBV19 and J usage is TRBJ2-3; 12 bases map to TRBD2. CDR1 LNHDA and CDR2 SQIVND come from the germline V gene (reference sequence). V lost 2 bases to trimming and J lost 0 bases; unmatched junction nucleotides: 0. CDR3 length equals 16 residues. This chain's CDR3 is CASSILAGGSTDTQYF. The CDR3 DNA follows: TGTGCCAGTAGTATACTAGCGGGAGGGAGCACAGATACGCAGTATTTT.

The chain couples TRBV7-8 to TRBJ2-5; D perhaps matches TRBD1 (5 bases). The CDR3 totals 13 residues. In germline, CDR1 is SGHVS, CDR2 FQNEAQ. Trimming cost V 2 bases and J 7 bases, with 11 bases left between them. The CDR3 sequence is CASSLQGFGTQYF. The CDR3 DNA is TGTGCCAGCAGCTTACAGGGCTTTGGGACCCAGTACTTC.

J is TRBJ2-2 and V is TRBV9, with TRBD2 matching 7 bases. This CDR3 comprises 18 residues. Germline lookup yields CDR1 SGDLS and CDR2 YYNGEE. J was trimmed by 4 bases and V by 0 bases; bases with no gene match: 12. The CDR3 nucleotides are TGTGCCAGCAGCGTAGACCCCAGGGCGGGAGACCCCACCGGGGAGCTGTTTTTT. Translated, it gives CASSVDPRAGDPTGELFF.

The rearrangement links TRBV6-1 to TRBJ2-1; 14 nucleotides line up with TRBD2. Germline loops: CDR1 MNHNS, CDR2 SASEGT. J was trimmed by 12 bases and V by 1 base; bases with no gene match: 5. This CDR3 comprises 15 residues. The CDR3 protein is CASSEGTSGRPAQFF. Written as DNA, the CDR3 is TGTGCCAGCAGTGAAGGGACTAGCGGGAGGCCAGCGCAGTTCTTC.

The rearrangement uses TRBV6-1 and TRBJ2-7; D uncertain. CDR3 length: 13 amino acids. The V end was cut by 3 bases, the J end by 1 base, with 7 bases between. The germline gives CDR1 MNHNS, CDR2 SASEGT. CDR3 coding DNA: TGTGCCAGCAGTGAGAGTGTGTCCTACGAGCAGTACTTC. Translation gives CASSESVSYEQYF.

This clone turned up a few times. This rearrangement joins TRBV11-3 to TRBJ2-3; the match to TRBD2 covers 10 bases. The V gene's germline CDR1 is SGHNT and CDR2 YENEEA. The CDR3 has 15 residues. J gave up 1 base and V 3 bases, and 1 base lay outside the gene matches. For the CDR3, the DNA is TGTGCCAGCAGCTTGGGGACTAGCGGCACAGATACGCAGTATTTT. Its translation is CASSLGTSGTDTQYF.

This clone came up a few times. V is TRBV5-6 and J is TRBJ1-4, with TRBD1 as a possible D gene (6 bases). The germline V gene has CDR1 SGHDT and CDR2 YYEEEE. The CDR3 runs 15 residues. Trimming removed 1 base from V and 8 bases from J, with 15 bases in between. CDR3: CASSLWGNRVEKLFF. The CDR3 bases are TGTGCCAGCAGCTTGTGGGGCAACAGGGTCGAAAAACTGTTTTTT.

This sequence joins TRBV7-9 and TRBJ2-2, with TRBD2 matching over 12 bases. From germline, CDR1 is SEHNR and CDR2 FQNEAQ (reference sequence). The junction had 10 bases not matched to a gene; V was cut back by 0 bases and J by 5 bases. CDR3 length: 19 residues. As DNA, the CDR3 is TGTGCCAGCAGCTTAGCCGGAGTTCTAGCGGGAGGGCGGACCGGGGAGCTGTTTTTT. Protein sequence: CASSLAGVLAGGRTGELFF.

This clone was seen more than once but under ten times. This chain links TRBV18 with TRBJ2-2; D uncertain. The V gene's germline CDR1 is KGHSH and CDR2 LQKENI. V dropped 2 bases and J dropped 3 bases, with 16 bases sitting between them. This CDR3 has 17 amino acids. CDR3: CASSPYPLEYHTGELFF. The CDR3 DNA sequence: TGTGCCAGCTCACCATACCCCCTGGAATATCACACCGGGGAGCTGTTTTTT.

This clone was detected only a few times. The chain carries TRBV6-5 and TRBJ1-5; TRBD1 aligns across 8 bases. Germline V gene lookup returns CDR1 MNHEY and CDR2 SVGAGI. This CDR3 has 13 amino acids. V trimming: 5 bases; J trimming: 6 bases; junction bases outside the gene matches: 3. For the CDR3, the DNA is TGTGCCAGCAGTCCCGGGACAGGTCAGCCCCAGCATTTT. Protein sequence: CASSPGTGQPQHF.

Details on this clone: Other DNA sequences in the same sample also yield this CDR3. The CDR3 spells CASRTSGSSTDTQYF. The CDR3, as DNA: TGCGCCAGCAGAACTAGCGGGTCTAGCACAGATACGCAGTATTTT. The gene calls are TRBV5-1 and TRBJ2-3; 9 bases line up with TRBD2. The CDR3 has 15 amino acids. V lost 5 bases to trimming and J lost 0 bases; unmatched junction nucleotides: 4. Germline CDR1 SGHRS, CDR2 YFSETQ.

V gene TRBV2 combines with J gene TRBJ1-2; no clear D. This CDR3 spans 12 amino acids. Germline loops: CDR1 SNHLY, CDR2 FYNNEI. Trimming removed 10 bases at V and 0 bases at J, with 9 bases between. DNA for the CDR3: TGTGCCATCACGACGACTAACTATGGCTACACCTTC. Encoded protein: CAITTTNYGYTF.

The chain recombines TRBV6-5 with TRBJ2-3; D is undetermined. Germline V gene sequence: CDR1 MNHEY, CDR2 SVGAGI. CDR3 size: 13 residues. V shed 3 bases and J shed 3 bases, with 7 bases lying between them. CDR3 DNA sequence: TGTGCCAGCAGTTATGAAGGGACAGATACGCAGTATTTT. The encoded protein is CASSYEGTDTQYF.

The rearrangement links TRBV9 to TRBJ2-5; D call uncertain. Germline V gives CDR1 SGDLS, CDR2 YYNGEE. Between the trimmed V and J ends, which lost 0 bases and 1 base, there was a span of 13 bases. The CDR3 is made up of 16 amino acids. CDR3 bases: TGTGCCAGCAGCGTAGGGAGCGCTAAGACCCAAGAGACCCAGTACTTC. It translates to CASSVGSAKTQETQYF.

The chain links TRBV11-3 to TRBJ2-1; D unresolved. Deletions cut 5 bases from V and 5 bases from J, with 7 bases between. CDR1 is SGHNT, CDR2 YENEEA, per germline. The CDR3 is 12 residues long. For the CDR3, the DNA is TGTGCCAGCAGCCAGACTCACAATGAGCAGTTCTTC. As protein: CASSQTHNEQFF.

The chain couples TRBV10-1 to TRBJ2-7, with D hard to call. CDR1 and CDR2 from the germline V gene are WNHNN and SYGVQD (reference sequence). With 4 bases removed from V and 5 bases from J, the gap between germline ends came to 15 bases. This CDR3 has 14 residues. The CDR3 loop reads CASSASIISDEQYF. Here the CDR3 DNA reads TGCGCCAGCAGTGCCTCTATAATATCTGACGAGCAGTACTTC.

The V and J genes are TRBV5-6 and TRBJ1-1, with D tentatively TRBD1 (6 bases). The germline V gene has CDR1 SGHDT and CDR2 YYEEEE. Trimming left V 3 bases short and J 1 base short, with 10 bases between. CDR3 size: 14 residues. The CDR3 is CASSSGQKNTEAFF. CDR3 nucleotide sequence: TGTGCCAGCAGCTCAGGACAGAAGAACACTGAAGCTTTCTTT.

The gene calls are TRBV27 and TRBJ2-4; D may be TRBD1 (5 bases). V was shortened by 5 bases and J by 15 bases, with 17 bases between the two germline ends. The CDR3 spans 12 residues. Looked up from germline, CDR1 is MNHEY and CDR2 is SMNVEV (reference sequence). The CDR3 region is CASSPQGQSWYF. Here the CDR3 DNA reads TGTGCCAGCAGTCCCCAAGGACAAAGCTGGTACTTC.

This clone was seen only a few times. The genes are TRBV30 and TRBJ2-5, with TRBD2 matching over 7 bases. The CDR3 has 15 residues. V lost 4 bases to trimming and J lost 10 bases; unmatched junction nucleotides: 18. Germline V CDR1 and CDR2: GTSNPN, SVGIG (reference sequence). DNA for the CDR3: TGTGCCTGGAACGGGGGAGGGGCCGGACTCGGGGGCCAGTACTTC. Translated: CAWNGGGAGLGGQYF.